This entry features one T cell receptor (beta chain) sequence. What it binds is unknown. In germline, CDR1 is SGHAT, CDR2 FQDESV (reference sequence). Trimming stripped 7 bases from V and 2 bases from J, with 9 bases between. The CDR3 length is 13 residues. The data were obtained in a study of graft-versus-host responses after intestinal transplantation. Study information: Following induction with anti-thymocyte globulin, all recipients were given tacrolimus and steroids for two to three years.

The study, taken as a whole, reports: The highest levels of circulating GvH clones went along with early declines in HvG clones after transplant.

Generated by immunoSEQ multiplex PCR, the TCRdb table keeps only in-frame clones and is missing some. The sample has 45,000 to 50,000 clones, just under 95% seen once. The clonotype originates from a human patient who received an intestinal transplant, so some T cells may come from the graft donor. The material was PBMCs, obtained 750 to 850 days after a first intestinal transplant, on the day of a second. The V call is TRBV11-1, the J call TRBJ2-1, with D unclear. Here the CDR3 reads CASTLWAYNEQFF. DNA for the CDR3: TGTGCCAGCACCTTGTGGGCCTACAATGAGCAGTTCTTC.